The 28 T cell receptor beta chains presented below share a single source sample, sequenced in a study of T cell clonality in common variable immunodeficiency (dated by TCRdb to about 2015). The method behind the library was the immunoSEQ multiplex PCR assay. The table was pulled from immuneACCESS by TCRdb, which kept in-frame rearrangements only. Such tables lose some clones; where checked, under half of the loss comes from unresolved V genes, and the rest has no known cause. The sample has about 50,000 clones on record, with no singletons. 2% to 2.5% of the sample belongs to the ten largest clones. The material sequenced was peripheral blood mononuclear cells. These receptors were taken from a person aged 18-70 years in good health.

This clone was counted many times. Partial CDR3 DNA: TGTGCCAGTAGTTTCGACAGGGGAAACATT. Translation gives CASSFDRGNI. The CDR3 reads in full as CASSFDRGNIQYF. The V gene is TRBV19, the J gene TRBJ2-4, with 8 bases matching TRBD1. The read gets to within 3 residues of the CDR3 end, and the germline J gene fills in the rest. The V gene's germline CDR1 is LNHDA and CDR2 SQIVND (reference sequence). Trimming took 5 bases from V and 6 from J; bases not matched to a gene: 3. The CDR3 loop spans 13 amino acids.

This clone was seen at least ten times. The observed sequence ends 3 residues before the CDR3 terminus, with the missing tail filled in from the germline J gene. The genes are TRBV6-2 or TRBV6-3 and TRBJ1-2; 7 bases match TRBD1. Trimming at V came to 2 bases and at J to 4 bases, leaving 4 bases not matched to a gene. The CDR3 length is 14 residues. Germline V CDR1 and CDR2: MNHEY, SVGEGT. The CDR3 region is CASSYDREIYGYTF. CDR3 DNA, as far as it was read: TGTGCCAGCAGTTACGACAGGGAGATCTATGGC.

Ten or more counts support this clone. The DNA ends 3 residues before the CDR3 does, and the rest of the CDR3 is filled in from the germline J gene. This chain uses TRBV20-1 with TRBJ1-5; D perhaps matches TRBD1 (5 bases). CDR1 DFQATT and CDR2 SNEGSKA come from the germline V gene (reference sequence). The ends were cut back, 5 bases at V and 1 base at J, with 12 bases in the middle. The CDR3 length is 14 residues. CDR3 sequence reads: CSAEQRGSNQPQHF. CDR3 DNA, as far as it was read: TGCAGTGCTGAGCAACGGGGGAGCAATCAGCCC.

The CDR3 loop reads CARSLTLTVIYNEQFF. The part of the CDR3 DNA that was read is TGTGCCAGAAGCTTGACTCTAACAGTAATCTACAATGAG. This rearrangement joins TRBV5-3 to TRBJ2-1; no clear D. The read falls 3 residues short of the CDR3 end, and the missing part is taken from the germline J gene. TRBV5-3 is filed as an ORF, its function uncertain. CDR3 length: 16 residues. V was shortened by 1 base and J by 3 bases, with 14 bases between the two germline ends.

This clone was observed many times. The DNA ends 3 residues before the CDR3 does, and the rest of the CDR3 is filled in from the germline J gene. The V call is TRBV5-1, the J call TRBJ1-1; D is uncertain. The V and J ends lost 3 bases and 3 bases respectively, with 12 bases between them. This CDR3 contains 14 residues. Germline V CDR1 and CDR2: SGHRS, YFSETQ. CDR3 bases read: TGCGCCAGCAGCTCCCCTCCCCGGGACACTGAA. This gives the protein CASSSPPRDTE. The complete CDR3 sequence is CASSSPPRDTEAFF.

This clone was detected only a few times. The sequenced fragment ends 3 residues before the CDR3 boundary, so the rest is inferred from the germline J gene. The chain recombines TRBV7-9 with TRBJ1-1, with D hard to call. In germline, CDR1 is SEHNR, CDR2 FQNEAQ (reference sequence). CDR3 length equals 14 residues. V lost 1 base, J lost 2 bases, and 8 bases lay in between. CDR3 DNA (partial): TGTGCCAGCAGCTTAGGACTAGAAAACACTGAA. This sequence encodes CASSLGLENTE. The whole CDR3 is CASSLGLENTEAFF.

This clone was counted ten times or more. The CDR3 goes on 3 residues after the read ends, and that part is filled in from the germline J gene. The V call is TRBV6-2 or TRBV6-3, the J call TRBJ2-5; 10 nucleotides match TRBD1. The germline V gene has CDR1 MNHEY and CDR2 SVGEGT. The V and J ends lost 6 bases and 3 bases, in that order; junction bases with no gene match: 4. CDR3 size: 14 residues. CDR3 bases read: TGTGCCAGCAGAGCCGGGACAGGGGAAGAGACC. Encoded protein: CASRAGTGEET. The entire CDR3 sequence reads CASRAGTGEETQYF.

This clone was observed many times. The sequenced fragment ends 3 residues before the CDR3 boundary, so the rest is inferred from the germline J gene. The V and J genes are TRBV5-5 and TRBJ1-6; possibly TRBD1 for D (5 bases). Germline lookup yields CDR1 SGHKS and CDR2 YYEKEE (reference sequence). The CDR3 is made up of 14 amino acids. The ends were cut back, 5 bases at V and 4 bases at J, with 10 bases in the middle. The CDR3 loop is CASRLRQYNSPLHF. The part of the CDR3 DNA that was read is TGTGCCAGCAGACTTAGACAGTATAATTCACCC.

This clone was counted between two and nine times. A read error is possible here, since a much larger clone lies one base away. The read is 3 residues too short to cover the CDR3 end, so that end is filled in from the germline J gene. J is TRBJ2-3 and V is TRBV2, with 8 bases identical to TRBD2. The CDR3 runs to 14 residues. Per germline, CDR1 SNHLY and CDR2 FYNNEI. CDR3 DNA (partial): TGTGCCACCCGCGGGGGGATCTTCCAAGAGACG. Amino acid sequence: CATRGGIFQET. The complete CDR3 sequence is CATRGGIFQETQYF.

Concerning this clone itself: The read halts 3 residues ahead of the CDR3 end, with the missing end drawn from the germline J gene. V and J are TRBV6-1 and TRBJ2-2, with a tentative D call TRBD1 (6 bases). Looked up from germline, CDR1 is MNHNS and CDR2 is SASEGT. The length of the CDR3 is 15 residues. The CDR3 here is CASSEAPTGSEKLFF. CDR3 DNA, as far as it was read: TGTGCCAGCAGTGAAGCTCCGACAGGATCTGAAAAG.

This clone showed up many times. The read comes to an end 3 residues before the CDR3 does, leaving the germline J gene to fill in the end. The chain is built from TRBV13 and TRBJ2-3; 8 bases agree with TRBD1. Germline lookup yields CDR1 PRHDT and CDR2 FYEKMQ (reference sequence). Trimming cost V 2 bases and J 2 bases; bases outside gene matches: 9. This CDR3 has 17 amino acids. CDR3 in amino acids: CASSLNFRDRYTDTQYF. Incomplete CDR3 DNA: TGTGCCAGCAGCTTAAATTTTAGGGACAGGTACACAGATACG.

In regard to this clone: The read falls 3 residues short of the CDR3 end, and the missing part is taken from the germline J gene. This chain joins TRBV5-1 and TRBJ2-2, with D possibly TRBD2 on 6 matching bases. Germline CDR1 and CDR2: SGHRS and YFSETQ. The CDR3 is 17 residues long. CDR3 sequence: CASSLASGKWTNEKLFF. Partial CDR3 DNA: TGCGCCAGCAGCTTGGCCTCGGGGAAATGGACTAATGAAAAG.

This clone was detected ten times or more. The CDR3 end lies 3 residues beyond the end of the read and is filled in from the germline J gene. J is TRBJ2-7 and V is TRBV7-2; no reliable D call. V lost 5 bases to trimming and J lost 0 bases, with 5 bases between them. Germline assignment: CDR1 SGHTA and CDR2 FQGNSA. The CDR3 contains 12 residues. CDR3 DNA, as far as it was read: TGTGCCAGCAGCATCCGCTCCTACGAG. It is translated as CASSIRSYE. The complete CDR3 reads CASSIRSYEQYF.

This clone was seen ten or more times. The CDR3 bases that were read are TGCAGTGCTGGTAAGACAGGGGCATATAGCAATCAGCCC. Residues: CSAGKTGAYSNQP. The complete CDR3 reads CSAGKTGAYSNQPQHF. This chain connects TRBV20-1 to TRBJ1-5, with 8 bases identical to TRBD1. The CDR3 is cut off 3 residues early in the read; its end comes from the germline J gene. Germline V gives CDR1 DFQATT, CDR2 SNEGSKA (reference sequence). This CDR3 spans 16 amino acids. With 5 bases clipped from V and 0 bases from J, the junction kept 9 bases outside the gene matches.

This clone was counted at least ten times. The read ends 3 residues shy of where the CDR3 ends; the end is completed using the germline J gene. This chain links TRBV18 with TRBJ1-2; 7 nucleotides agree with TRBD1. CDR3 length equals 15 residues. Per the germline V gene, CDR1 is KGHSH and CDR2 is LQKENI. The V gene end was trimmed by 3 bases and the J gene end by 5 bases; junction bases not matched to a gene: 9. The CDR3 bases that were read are TGTGCCAGCTCACCCAACAGGCAGGGGGGTTATGGC. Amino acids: CASSPNRQGGYG. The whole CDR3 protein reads CASSPNRQGGYGYTF.

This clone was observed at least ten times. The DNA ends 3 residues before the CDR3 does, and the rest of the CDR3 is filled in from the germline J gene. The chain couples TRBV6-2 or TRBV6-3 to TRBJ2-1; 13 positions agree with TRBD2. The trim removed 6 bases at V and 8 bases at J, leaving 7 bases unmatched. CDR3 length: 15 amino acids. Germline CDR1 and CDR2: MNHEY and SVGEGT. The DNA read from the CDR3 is TGTGCCAGCAGACTAGCGGGAGGGACATGGGATGAG. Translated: CASRLAGGTWDE. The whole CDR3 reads CASRLAGGTWDEQFF.

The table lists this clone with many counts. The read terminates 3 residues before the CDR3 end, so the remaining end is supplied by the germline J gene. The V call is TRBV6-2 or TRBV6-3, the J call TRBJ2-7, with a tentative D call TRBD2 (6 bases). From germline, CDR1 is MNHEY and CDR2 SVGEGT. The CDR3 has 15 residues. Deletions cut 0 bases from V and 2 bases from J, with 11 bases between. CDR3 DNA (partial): TGTGCCAGCAGTTACTCACGGGGGAGGCCCTACGAG. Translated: CASSYSRGRPYE. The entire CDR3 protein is CASSYSRGRPYEQYF.

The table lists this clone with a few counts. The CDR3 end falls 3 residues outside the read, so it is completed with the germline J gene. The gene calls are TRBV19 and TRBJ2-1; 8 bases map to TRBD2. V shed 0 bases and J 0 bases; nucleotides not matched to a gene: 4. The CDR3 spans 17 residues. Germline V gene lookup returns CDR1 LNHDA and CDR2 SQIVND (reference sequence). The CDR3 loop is CASSIETLAGSYNEQFF. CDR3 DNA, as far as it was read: TGTGCCAGTAGTATAGAAACCCTAGCGGGCTCCTACAATGAG.

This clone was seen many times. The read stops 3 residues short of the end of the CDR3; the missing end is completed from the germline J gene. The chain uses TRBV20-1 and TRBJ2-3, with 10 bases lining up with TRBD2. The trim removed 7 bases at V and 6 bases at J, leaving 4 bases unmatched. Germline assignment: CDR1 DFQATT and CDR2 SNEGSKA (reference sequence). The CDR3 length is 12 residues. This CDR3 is CSVTSGTDTQYF. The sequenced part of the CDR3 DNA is TGCAGTGTCACTAGCGGGACGGATACG.

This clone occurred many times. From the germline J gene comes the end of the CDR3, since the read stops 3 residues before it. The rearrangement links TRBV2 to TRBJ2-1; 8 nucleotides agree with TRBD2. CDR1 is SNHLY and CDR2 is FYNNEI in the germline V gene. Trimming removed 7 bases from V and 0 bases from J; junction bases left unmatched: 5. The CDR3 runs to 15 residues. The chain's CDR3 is CASTRGGSSYNEQFF. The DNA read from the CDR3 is TGTGCCAGCACCCGGGGGGGCAGCTCCTACAATGAG.

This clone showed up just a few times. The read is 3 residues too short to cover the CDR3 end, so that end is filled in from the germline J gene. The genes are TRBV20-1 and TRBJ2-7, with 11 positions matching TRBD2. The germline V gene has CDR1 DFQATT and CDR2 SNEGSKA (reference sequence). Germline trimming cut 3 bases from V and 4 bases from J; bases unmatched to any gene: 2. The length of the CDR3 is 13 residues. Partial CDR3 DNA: TGCAGTGCTAGTGGGACTAGCGGTTACGAG. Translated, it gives CSASGTSGYE. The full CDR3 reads CSASGTSGYEQYF.

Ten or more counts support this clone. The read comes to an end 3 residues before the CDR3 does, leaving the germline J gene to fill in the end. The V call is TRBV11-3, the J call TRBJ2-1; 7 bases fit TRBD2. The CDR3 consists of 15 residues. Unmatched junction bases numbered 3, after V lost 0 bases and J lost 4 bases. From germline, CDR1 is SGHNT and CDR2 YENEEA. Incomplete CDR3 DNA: TGTGCCAGCAGCTTAGACTGGACTAGTTACAATGAG. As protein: CASSLDWTSYNE. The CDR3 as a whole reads CASSLDWTSYNEQFF.

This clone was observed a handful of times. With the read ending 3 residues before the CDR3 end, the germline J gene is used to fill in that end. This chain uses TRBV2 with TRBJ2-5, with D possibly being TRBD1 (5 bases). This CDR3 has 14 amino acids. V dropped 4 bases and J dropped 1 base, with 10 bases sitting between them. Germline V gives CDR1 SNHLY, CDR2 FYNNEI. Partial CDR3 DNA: TGTGCCAGCAGTGCCCAGGGCCCCCAAGAGACC. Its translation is CASSAQGPQET. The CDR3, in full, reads CASSAQGPQETQYF. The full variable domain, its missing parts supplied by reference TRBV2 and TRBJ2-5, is EPEVTQTPSHQVTQMGQEVILRCVPISNHLYFYWYRQILGQKVEFLVSFYNNEISEKSEIFDDQFSVERPDGSNFTLKIRSTKLEDSAMYFCASSAQGPQETQYFGPGTRLLVL.

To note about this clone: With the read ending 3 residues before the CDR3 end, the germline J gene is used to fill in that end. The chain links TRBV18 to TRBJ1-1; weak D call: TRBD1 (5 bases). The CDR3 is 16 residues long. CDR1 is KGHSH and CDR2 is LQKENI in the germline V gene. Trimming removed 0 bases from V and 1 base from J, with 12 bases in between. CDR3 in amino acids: CASSPPAGRRNTEAFF. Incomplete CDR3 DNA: TGTGCCAGCTCACCACCGGCAGGGAGGCGGAACACTGAA.

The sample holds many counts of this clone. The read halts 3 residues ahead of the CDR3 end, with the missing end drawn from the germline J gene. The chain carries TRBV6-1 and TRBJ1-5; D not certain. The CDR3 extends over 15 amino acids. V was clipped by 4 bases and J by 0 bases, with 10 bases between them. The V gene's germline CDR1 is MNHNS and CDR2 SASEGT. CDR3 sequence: CASSVTRYSNQPQHF. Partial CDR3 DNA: TGTGCCAGCAGTGTAACGCGGTATAGCAATCAGCCC.

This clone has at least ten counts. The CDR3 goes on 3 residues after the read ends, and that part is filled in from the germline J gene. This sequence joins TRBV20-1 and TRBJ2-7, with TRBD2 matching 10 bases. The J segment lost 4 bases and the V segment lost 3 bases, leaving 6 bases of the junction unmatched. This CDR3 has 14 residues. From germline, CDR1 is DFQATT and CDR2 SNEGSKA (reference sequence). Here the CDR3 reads CSASLAGVGYEQYF. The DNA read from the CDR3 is TGCAGTGCTAGTCTAGCGGGGGTTGGTTACGAG.

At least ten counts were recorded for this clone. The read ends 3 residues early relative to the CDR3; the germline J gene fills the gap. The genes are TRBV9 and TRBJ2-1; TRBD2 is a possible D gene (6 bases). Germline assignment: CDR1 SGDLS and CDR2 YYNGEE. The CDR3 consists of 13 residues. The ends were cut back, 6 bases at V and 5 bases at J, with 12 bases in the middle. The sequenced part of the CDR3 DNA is TGTGCCAGCACCCGGGGACTTGACAATGAG. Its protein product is CASTRGLDNE. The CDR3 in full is CASTRGLDNEQFF.

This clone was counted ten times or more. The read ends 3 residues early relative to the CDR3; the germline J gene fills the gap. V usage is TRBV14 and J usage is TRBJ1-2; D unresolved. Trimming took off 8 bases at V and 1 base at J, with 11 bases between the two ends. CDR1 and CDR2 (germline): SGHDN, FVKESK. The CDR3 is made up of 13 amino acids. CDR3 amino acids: CASPERVNYGYTF. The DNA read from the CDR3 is TGTGCCAGCCCCGAAAGGGTTAACTATGGC.